The 21 T cell receptor beta chains presented below share a single source sample, sequenced in a study of OX40 agonist ivuxolimab in advanced cancers. Profiling relied on immunoSEQ multiplex PCR, and the TCRdb table lists in-frame clones only, not all of them. The table records 65,000 to 100,000 clones, about 86% of them present only once. Here the sequenced sample was CD4+ or CD8+ T cells sorted from blood, taken in a trial of the OX40 agonist ivuxolimab. The origin of the receptors is an adult with an advanced solid tumor such as melanoma, head and neck, liver or kidney cancer.

V is TRBV27 and J is TRBJ2-7, with a possible D match to TRBD2 (6 bases). The germline V and J ends were trimmed by 5 bases and 1 base, with 18 bases remaining between them. CDR1 MNHEY and CDR2 SMNVEV come from the germline V gene (reference sequence). The CDR3 is made up of 16 amino acids. CDR3 region: CASSPRWRARSYEQYF. The CDR3, as DNA: TGTGCCAGCAGTCCGAGGTGGAGGGCCAGATCCTACGAGCAGTACTTC.

The V and J genes are TRBV9 and TRBJ2-7; 7 bases are a match to TRBD2. Unmatched junction bases numbered 13, after V lost 3 bases and J lost 1 base. Germline-derived CDR1 and CDR2 are SGDLS and YYNGEE. The CDR3 contains 17 residues. The CDR3 protein is CASSAFGAGVGSYEQYF. The CDR3 DNA reads as TGTGCCAGCAGCGCCTTTGGGGCGGGAGTCGGTTCCTACGAGCAGTACTTC.

This clone appeared a few times. V and J are TRBV30 and TRBJ1-5; D is possibly TRBD1 (5 bases). The CDR3 is 14 residues long. Trimming removed 3 bases from V and 5 bases from J, with 14 bases in between. CDR1 is GTSNPN, CDR2 SVGIG, per germline (reference sequence). CDR3 in DNA: TGTGCCTGGAGCCCTAGTGGGGGTGATCAGCCCCAGCATTTT. Translated: CAWSPSGGDQPQHF.

The chain employs TRBV6-4 and TRBJ2-2, with TRBD2 matching 11 bases. The CDR3 covers 18 residues. Germline CDR1 reads MRHNA; CDR2 reads SNTAGT. Trimming removed 2 bases from V and 0 bases from J; junction bases left unmatched: 5. CDR3 nucleotides: TGTGCCAGCAGTGACAGGGGACTAGCGGATACGAACACCGGGGAGCTGTTTTTT. This encodes CASSDRGLADTNTGELFF.

The chain employs TRBV27 and TRBJ2-7; D is perhaps TRBD1 (6 bases). Trimming left V 0 bases short and J 0 bases short, with 15 bases between. The CDR3 runs 17 residues. Germline-derived CDR1 and CDR2 are MNHEY and SMNVEV (reference sequence). CDR3 bases: TGTGCCAGCAGTTTATCGGGGATGGGGGCCCCCTCCTACGAGCAGTACTTC. This sequence encodes CASSLSGMGAPSYEQYF.

The DNA of the CDR3 is TGCAGCGTTATCCCCGCTAGCGGGTCGTACGAGCAGTACTTC. Its protein is CSVIPASGSYEQYF. The chain joins TRBV29-1 to TRBJ2-7; 8 nucleotides match TRBD2. V shed 5 bases, J shed 4 bases, and the junction held 10 bases outside the gene matches. In germline, CDR1 is SQVTM, CDR2 ANQGSEA. CDR3 size: 14 residues.

The V gene is TRBV30, the J gene TRBJ1-2, with D maybe TRBD1 (5 bases). V lost 1 base and J 7 bases, leaving 13 bases between the germline ends. The CDR3 totals 13 residues. In germline, CDR1 is GTSNPN, CDR2 SVGIG (reference sequence). The CDR3 sequence: CAWSGAGSLGYTF. DNA for the CDR3: TGTGCCTGGAGTGGGGCAGGGAGTCTTGGCTACACCTTC.

Here the CDR3 reads CASRARQGQWDTQYF. Written as DNA, the CDR3 is TGTGCCAGCAGGGCCCGACAGGGTCAATGGGATACGCAGTATTTT. The J gene is TRBJ2-3, the V gene TRBV6-1, with 7 positions matching TRBD1. CDR3 length equals 15 residues. The trim removed 6 bases at V and 6 bases at J, leaving 12 bases unmatched. Germline CDR1 is MNHNS and CDR2 is SASEGT.

The chain is built from TRBV7-2 and TRBJ2-5, with TRBD1 as a possible D gene (6 bases). With the DNA end fitting TRBJ2-7 better, the J assignment may be wrong. The CDR3 loop spans 14 amino acids. CDR1 is SGHTA, CDR2 FQGNSA, per germline. The CDR3 spells CASSLSGGNYEQYF. CDR3 nucleotide sequence: TGTGCCAGCAGCCTATCTGGGGGCAACTACGAGCAGTACTTC.

The rearrangement uses TRBV7-3 and TRBJ2-3; D call uncertain. Trimming removed 5 bases from V and 2 bases from J, with 11 bases in between. Germline CDR1 reads SGHTA; CDR2 reads FQGTGA. The CDR3 extends over 14 amino acids. CDR3 loop: CASSVVGNTDTQYF. CDR3 DNA sequence: TGTGCCAGCAGCGTCGTAGGGAACACAGATACGCAGTATTTT.

The chain uses TRBV7-9 and TRBJ2-3; 14 nucleotides align to TRBD2. V trimming: 5 bases; J trimming: 6 bases; junction bases outside the gene matches: 1. The germline CDR1 and CDR2 sequences are SEHNR and FQNEAQ (reference sequence). The CDR3 totals 14 residues. CDR3 residues: CASSRTSGRDTQYF. For the CDR3, the DNA is TGTGCCAGCAGCCGGACTAGCGGGAGGGATACGCAGTATTTT.

The chain couples TRBV11-2 to TRBJ2-5; perhaps D is TRBD1 or TRBD2 (5 bases each). V lost 4 bases and J lost 1, with 13 bases in between. The CDR3 runs 15 residues. Germline CDR1 and CDR2: SGHAT and FQNNGV. CDR3 amino acids: CASSSTSGTQETQYF. In nucleotides, the CDR3 is TGTGCCAGCAGCTCCACGTCAGGGACCCAAGAGACCCAGTACTTC.

This sequence joins TRBV29-1 and TRBJ1-1; TRBD1 is a possible D gene (6 bases). The CDR3 runs to 14 residues. Trimming removed 6 bases from V and 0 bases from J, with 14 bases in between. Germline V gene data show CDR1 as SQVTM and CDR2 as ANQGSEA. DNA for the CDR3: TGCAGCGTCCAAGGGGGGCCACTGAACACTGAAGCTTTCTTT. Encoded protein: CSVQGGPLNTEAFF.

The chain links TRBV28 to TRBJ2-6; tentative D call: TRBD2 (6 bases). Germline CDR1 reads MDHEN; CDR2 reads SYDVKM. The length of the CDR3 is 17 residues. Trimming removed 5 bases at V and 2 bases at J, with 16 bases between. As DNA, the CDR3 is TGTGCCAGCAGTCCCCAATTGGGGAGGACTGGGGCCAACGTCCTGACTTTC. Translated, it gives CASSPQLGRTGANVLTF.

The chain carries TRBV9 and TRBJ2-5, with 13 bases that match TRBD2. After removal of 0 bases from V and 3 bases from J, the junction contained 5 bases not matched to a gene. Germline assignment: CDR1 SGDLS and CDR2 YYNGEE. The CDR3 is made up of 17 amino acids. Written as DNA, the CDR3 is TGTGCCAGCAGCGTAGAACCGGGACTAGCGGGGAAAGAGACCCAGTACTTC. Translating it yields CASSVEPGLAGKETQYF. The whole variable domain, filled in from reference TRBV9 and TRBJ2-5, reads DSGVTQTPKHLITATGQRVTLRCSPRSGDLSVYWYQQSLDQGLQFLIQYYNGEERAKGNILERFSAQQFPDLHSELNLSSLELGDSALYFCASSVEPGLAGKETQYFGPGTRLLVL.

V gene TRBV27 combines with J gene TRBJ2-7; a weak D match, TRBD2 (6 bases). Deletions cut 4 bases from V and 3 bases from J, with 16 bases between. The germline gives CDR1 MNHEY, CDR2 SMNVEV (reference sequence). This CDR3 has 15 amino acids. The CDR3 DNA reads as TGTGCCAGCAGTTCCCCGGCGGGGAGCCTCTACGAGCAGTACTTC. Its protein is CASSSPAGSLYEQYF.

This chain connects TRBV7-9 to TRBJ2-1; 8 bases map to TRBD2. With V trimmed by 3 bases and J by 0 bases, 10 bases remained unmatched. The CDR3 sequence is 18 residues long. Germline V lookup: CDR1 SEHNR, CDR2 FQNEAQ (reference sequence). CDR3 DNA sequence: TGTGCCAGCAGCTTCCCCGGCGGGGGGAGAGGCTCCTACAATGAGCAGTTCTTC. This gives the protein CASSFPGGGRGSYNEQFF.

The chain combines TRBV5-1 with TRBJ2-3; D remains unclear. This CDR3 comprises 16 residues. V was trimmed by 2 bases and J by 1 base, leaving 14 bases between them. From germline, CDR1 is SGHRS and CDR2 YFSETQ. The CDR3 loop reads CASSFGGFGGTDTQYF. DNA for the CDR3: TGCGCCAGCAGCTTTGGTGGCTTTGGCGGCACAGATACGCAGTATTTT.

The chain couples TRBV7-9 to TRBJ2-5, with D maybe TRBD1 (6 bases). V was cut by 3 bases and J by 5 bases, with 10 bases left in between. Germline lookup yields CDR1 SEHNR and CDR2 FQNEAQ (reference sequence). The CDR3 runs to 13 residues. Written as DNA, the CDR3 is TGTGCCAGCAGCTTTGGGGGCGCGGAGACCCAGTACTTC. The encoded protein is CASSFGGAETQYF.

The V and J genes are TRBV4-1 and TRBJ1-5; TRBD1 aligns across 9 bases. The length of the CDR3 is 17 residues. Germline V gene data show CDR1 as MGHRA and CDR2 as YSYEKL. Germline trimming cut 2 bases from V and 7 bases from J; bases unmatched to any gene: 12. The chain's CDR3 is CASSQRPEGTGKQPQHF. The CDR3 DNA follows: TGCGCCAGCAGCCAAAGGCCCGAGGGGACAGGGAAGCAGCCCCAGCATTTT.

Turning to this clone: The same CDR3 is also encoded by other DNA sequences in this sample. The rearrangement uses TRBV7-2 and TRBJ2-2; D unclear. V was clipped by 0 bases and J by 0 bases, with 8 bases between them. This CDR3 is 16 amino acids long. Germline V gene lookup returns CDR1 SGHTA and CDR2 FQGNSA. CDR3 DNA sequence: TGTGCCAGCAGCTTAGCGGGCGGAACGAACACCGGGGAGCTGTTTTTT. This codes for CASSLAGGTNTGELFF. The whole variable domain, remainder taken from reference TRBV7-2 and TRBJ2-2, is GAGVSQSPSNKVTEKGKDVELRCDPISGHTALYWYRQSLGQGLEFLIYFQGNSAPDKSGLPSDRFSAERTGGSVSTLTIQRTQQEDSAVYLCASSLAGGTNTGELFFGEGSRLTVL.